Described below is a single T cell receptor (beta chain) sequence and its context. The antigen is not known. The data belong to a study of long-term antiretroviral therapy in people with HIV. Study-wide results and caveats: An increase in diversity followed ART, yet levels stayed below transplant donor controls.

This CDR3 has 12 amino acids. V was pared by 4 bases and J by 4 bases, with 8 bases between. Germline V lookup: CDR1 SGHRS, CDR2 YFSETQ. Survey-level resolution applied to immunoSEQ assay v3.0. Profiling relied on immunoSEQ multiplex PCR, and the TCRdb table lists in-frame clones only, not all of them. Of roughly 26,000 clones listed, 90% to 95% were seen once; the top ten hold around 2.3%. The chain has TRBV5-1 and TRBJ1-2; D gene ambiguous. The TCR was taken from a woman aged 45-59 years with HIV. Specimen: unsorted PBMCs, collected almost 5 years after starting antiretroviral therapy. The CDR3 loop reads CASSLPSYGYTF. The CDR3 bases are TGCGCCAGCAGCCTACCGAGCTATGGCTACACCTTC. Based on the CDR3 plus reference TRBV5-1 and TRBJ1-2, the full variable domain is KAGVTQTPRYLIKTRGQQVTLSCSPISGHRSVSWYQQTPGQGLQFLFEYFSETQRNKGNFPGRFSGRQFSNSRSEMNVSTLELGDSALYLCASSLPSYGYTFGSGTRLTVV.